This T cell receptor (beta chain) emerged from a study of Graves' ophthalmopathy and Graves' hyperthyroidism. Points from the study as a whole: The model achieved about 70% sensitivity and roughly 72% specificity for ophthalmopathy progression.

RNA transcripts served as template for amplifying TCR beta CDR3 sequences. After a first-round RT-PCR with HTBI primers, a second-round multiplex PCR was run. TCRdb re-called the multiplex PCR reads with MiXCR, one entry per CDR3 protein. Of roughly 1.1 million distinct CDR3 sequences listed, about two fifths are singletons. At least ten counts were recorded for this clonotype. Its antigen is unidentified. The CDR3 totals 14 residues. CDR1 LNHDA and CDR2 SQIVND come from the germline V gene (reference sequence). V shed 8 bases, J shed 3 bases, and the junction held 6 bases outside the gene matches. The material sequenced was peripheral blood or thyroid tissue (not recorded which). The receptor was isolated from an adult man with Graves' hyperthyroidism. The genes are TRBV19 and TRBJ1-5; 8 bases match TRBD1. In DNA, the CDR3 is TGTGCCAGTGGGGACAGGAGACTCAATCAGCCCCAGCATTTT. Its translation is CASGDRRLNQPQHF.